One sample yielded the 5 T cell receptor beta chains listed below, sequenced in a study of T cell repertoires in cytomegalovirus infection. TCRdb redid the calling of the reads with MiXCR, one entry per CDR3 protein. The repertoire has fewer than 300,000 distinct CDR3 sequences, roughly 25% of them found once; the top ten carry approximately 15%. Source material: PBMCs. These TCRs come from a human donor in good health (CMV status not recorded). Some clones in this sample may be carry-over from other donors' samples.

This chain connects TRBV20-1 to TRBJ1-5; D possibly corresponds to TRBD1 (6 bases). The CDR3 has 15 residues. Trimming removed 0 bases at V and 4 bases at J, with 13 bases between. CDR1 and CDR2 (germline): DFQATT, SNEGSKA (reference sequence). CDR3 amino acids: CSARESGVRNQPQHF. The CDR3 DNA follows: TGCAGTGCTAGAGAGTCAGGGGTTCGTAATCAGCCCCAGCATTTT.

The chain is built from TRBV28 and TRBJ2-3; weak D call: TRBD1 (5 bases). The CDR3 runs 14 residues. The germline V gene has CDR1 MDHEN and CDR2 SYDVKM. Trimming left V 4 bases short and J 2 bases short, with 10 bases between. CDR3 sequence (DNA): TGTGCCAGCAGTTCACAGGTTCCCACAGATACGCAGTATTTT. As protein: CASSSQVPTDTQYF. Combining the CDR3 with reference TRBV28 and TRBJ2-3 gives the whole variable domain DVKVTQSSRYLVKRTGEKVFLECVQDMDHENMFWYRQDPGLGLRLIYFSYDVKMKEKGDIPEGYSVSREKKERFSLILESASTNQTSMYLCASSSQVPTDTQYFGPGTRLTVL.

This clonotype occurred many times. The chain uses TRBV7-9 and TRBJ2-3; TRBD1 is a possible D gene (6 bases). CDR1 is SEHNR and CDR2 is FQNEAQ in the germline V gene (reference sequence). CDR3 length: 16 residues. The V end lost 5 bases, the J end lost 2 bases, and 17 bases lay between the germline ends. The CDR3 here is CASSHLPGQNTDTQYF. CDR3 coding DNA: TGTGCCAGCAGCCACCTACCGGGACAAAACACAGATACGCAGTATTTT.

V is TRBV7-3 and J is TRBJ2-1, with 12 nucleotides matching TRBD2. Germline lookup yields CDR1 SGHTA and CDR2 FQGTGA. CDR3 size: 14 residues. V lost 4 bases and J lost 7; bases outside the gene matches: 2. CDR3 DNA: TGTGCCAGCAGCTCTAGCGGGGGGGTGAATGAGCAGTTCTTC. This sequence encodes CASSSSGGVNEQFF. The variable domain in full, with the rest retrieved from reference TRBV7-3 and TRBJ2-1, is GAGVSQTPSNKVTEKGKYVELRCDPISGHTALYWYRQSLGQGPEFLIYFQGTGAADDSGLPNDRFFAVRPEGSVSTLKIQRTERGDSAVYLCASSSSGGVNEQFFGPGTRLTVL.

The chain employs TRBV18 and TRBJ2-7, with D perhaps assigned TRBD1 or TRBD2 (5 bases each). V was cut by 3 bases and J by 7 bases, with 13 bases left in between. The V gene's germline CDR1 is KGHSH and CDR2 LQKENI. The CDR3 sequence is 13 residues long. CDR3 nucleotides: TGTGCCAGCTCACCGGGACCGACTAAGGAGCAGTACTTC. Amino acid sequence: CASSPGPTKEQYF.